The present TCR beta chain was sequenced within a study of post-analysis software for immune sequencing data. This clonotype was picked up a small number of times. The antigen remains undetermined. This CDR3 is 10 amino acids long. Germline CDR1 reads DFQATT; CDR2 reads SNEGSKA (reference sequence). Trimming took off 0 bases at V and 6 bases at J, with 2 bases between the two ends. Study-wide results and caveats: Four or five TRBV segments were more frequent in patients than controls; TRBV5-6, TRBV5-1 and TRBV20-1 belonged to this group.

Unique molecular identifiers were carried by the TCR beta cDNA libraries. T cells, about 0.95 to 10 million of them, yielded roughly 0.5 million cDNA molecules. Each CDR3 protein is one row after TCRdb ran MiXCR on the PCR reads. The sample holds over 700,000 distinct CDR3 sequences, around 27% seen once. The sequence came from a girl under 18 with multiple sclerosis. The specimen sequenced was blood. The rearrangement links TRBV20-1 to TRBJ2-5; no clear D. The CDR3, as DNA: TGCAGTGCTAGAGAACAGACCCAGTACTTC. The encoded protein is CSAREQTQYF.